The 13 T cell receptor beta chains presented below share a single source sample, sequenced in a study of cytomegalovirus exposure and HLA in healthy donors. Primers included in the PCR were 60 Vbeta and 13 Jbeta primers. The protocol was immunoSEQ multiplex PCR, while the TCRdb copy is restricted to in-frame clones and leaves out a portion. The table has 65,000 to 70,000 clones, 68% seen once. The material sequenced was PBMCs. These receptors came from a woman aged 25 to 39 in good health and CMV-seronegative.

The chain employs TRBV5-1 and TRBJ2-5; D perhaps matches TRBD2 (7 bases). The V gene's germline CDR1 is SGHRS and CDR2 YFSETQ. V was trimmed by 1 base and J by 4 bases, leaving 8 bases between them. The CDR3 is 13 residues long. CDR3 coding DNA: TGCGCCAGCAGCTTGAGGGGGGGAGAGACCCAGTACTTC. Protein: CASSLRGGETQYF.

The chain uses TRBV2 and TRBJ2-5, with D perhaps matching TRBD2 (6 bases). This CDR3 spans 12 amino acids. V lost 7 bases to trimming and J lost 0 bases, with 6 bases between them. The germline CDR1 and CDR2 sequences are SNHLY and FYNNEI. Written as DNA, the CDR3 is TGTGCCAGCACGGGGGACCAAGAGACCCAGTACTTC. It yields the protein CASTGDQETQYF. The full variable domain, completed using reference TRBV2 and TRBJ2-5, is EPEVTQTPSHQVTQMGQEVILRCVPISNHLYFYWYRQILGQKVEFLVSFYNNEISEKSEIFDDQFSVERPDGSNFTLKIRSTKLEDSAMYFCASTGDQETQYFGPGTRLLVL.

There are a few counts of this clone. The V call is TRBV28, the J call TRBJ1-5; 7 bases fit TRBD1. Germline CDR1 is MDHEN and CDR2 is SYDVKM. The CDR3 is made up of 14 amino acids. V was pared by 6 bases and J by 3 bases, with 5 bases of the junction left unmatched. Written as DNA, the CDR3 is TGTGCCAGCAGGCCGGGACAGTCCAATCAGCCCCAGCATTTT. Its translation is CASRPGQSNQPQHF.

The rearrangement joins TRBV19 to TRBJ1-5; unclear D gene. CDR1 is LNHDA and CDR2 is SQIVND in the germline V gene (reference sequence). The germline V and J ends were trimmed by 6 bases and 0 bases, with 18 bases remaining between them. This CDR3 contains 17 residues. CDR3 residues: CASRSAVPQDSNQPQHF. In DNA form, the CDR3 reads TGTGCCAGTAGATCGGCAGTCCCCCAGGATAGCAATCAGCCCCAGCATTTT. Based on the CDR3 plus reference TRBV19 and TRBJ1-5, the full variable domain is DGGITQSPKYLFRKEGQNVTLSCEQNLNHDAMYWYRQDPGQGLRLIYYSQIVNDFQKGDIAEGYSVSREKKESFPLTVTSAQKNPTAFYLCASRSAVPQDSNQPQHFGDGTRLSIL.

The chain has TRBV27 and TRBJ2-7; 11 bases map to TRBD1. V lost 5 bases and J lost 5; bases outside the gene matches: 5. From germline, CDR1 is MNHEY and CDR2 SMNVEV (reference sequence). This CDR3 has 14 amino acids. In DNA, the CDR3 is TGTGCCAGCAGTCCCGGGACAGGGGGGAACGAGCAGTACTTC. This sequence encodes CASSPGTGGNEQYF.

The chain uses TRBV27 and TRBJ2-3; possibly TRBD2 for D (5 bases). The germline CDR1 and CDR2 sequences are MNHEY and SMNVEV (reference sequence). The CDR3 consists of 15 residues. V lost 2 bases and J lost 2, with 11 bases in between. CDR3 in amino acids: CASSLTPGITDTQYF. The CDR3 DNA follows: TGTGCCAGCAGTTTAACCCCGGGGATCACAGATACGCAGTATTTT.

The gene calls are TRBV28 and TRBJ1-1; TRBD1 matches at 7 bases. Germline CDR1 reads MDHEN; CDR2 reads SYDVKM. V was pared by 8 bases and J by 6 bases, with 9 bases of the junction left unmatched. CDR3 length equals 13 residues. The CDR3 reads CASGLGGQSEAFF. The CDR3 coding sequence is TGTGCCAGCGGCTTGGGGGGACAGTCTGAAGCTTTCTTT.

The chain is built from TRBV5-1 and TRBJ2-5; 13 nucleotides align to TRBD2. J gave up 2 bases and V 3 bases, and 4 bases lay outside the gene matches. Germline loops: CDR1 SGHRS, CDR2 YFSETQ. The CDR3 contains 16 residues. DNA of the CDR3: TGCGCCAGCAGCTCAGGACTAGCGGGGGATCAAGAGACCCAGTACTTC. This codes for CASSSGLAGDQETQYF.

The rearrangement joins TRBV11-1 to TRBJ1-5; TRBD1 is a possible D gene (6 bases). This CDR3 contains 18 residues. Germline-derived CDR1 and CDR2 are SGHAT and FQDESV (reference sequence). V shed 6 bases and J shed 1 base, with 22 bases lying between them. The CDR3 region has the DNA TGTGCCAGCAGGGTTACAGGGAGTAGGTGGGAGAGCAATCAGCCCCAGCATTTT. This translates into CASRVTGSRWESNQPQHF.

CDR3 sequence: CAISERSKGRETQYF. CDR3 nucleotide sequence: TGTGCCATCAGTGAAAGATCGAAGGGGAGGGAGACCCAGTACTTC. The rearrangement links TRBV10-3 to TRBJ2-5, with D perhaps matching TRBD2 (6 bases). V dropped 3 bases and J dropped 5 bases, with 16 bases sitting between them. Germline CDR1 is ENHRY and CDR2 is SYGVKD. The CDR3 totals 15 residues.

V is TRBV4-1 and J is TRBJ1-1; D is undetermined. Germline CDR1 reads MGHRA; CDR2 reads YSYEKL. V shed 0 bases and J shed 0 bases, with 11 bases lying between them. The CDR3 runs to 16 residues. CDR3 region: CASSQDSEIMNTEAFF. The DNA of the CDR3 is TGCGCCAGCAGCCAAGACTCGGAGATAATGAACACTGAAGCTTTCTTT.

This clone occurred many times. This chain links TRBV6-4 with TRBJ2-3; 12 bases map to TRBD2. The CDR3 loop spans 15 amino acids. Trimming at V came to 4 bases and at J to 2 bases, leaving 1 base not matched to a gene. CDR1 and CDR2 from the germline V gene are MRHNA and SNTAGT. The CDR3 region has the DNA TGTGCCAGCAGTGCTAGCGGGGGGGCCACAGATACGCAGTATTTT. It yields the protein CASSASGGATDTQYF.

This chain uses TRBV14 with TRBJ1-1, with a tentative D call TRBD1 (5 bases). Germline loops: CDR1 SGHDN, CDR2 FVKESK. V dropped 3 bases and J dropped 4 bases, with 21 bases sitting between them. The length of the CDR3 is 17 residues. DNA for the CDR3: TGTGCCAGCAGCCACCTAAGGTCAGGAGGGCAGGGCACTGAAGCTTTCTTT. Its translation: CASSHLRSGGQGTEAFF.